This paragraph covers one T cell receptor beta chain sequence. Its antigen remains unidentified. CDR1 is MNHEY and CDR2 is SVGAGI in the germline V gene. CDR3 length: 14 amino acids. V shed 0 bases and J shed 9 bases, with 12 bases lying between them. As for time point: cycle 4 day 1 (C4D1), after less than seven weeks of nivolumab. Brentuximab vedotin exposure varied among the patients, all of whom had relapsed after autologous stem cell transplantation. This sample is part of a study of PD-1 blockade in classical Hodgkin lymphoma. Sequencing was performed with immunoSEQ multiplex PCR; in TCRdb, only in-frame clones are kept and a portion is missing. Counted here are approximately 96,000 clones, more than 85% occurring once; the ten biggest clones make up roughly 2%. Study-wide findings and caveats: At C4D1, TCR diversity had climbed significantly for CD4+ cells, though not for CD8+ cells. Why the repertoires differ is still unclear, perhaps disease activity or prior therapy.

The specimen was peripheral blood mononuclear cells (PBMCs), collected before the fourth cycle of nivolumab. The gene calls are TRBV6-5 and TRBJ2-1, with D possibly being TRBD2 (6 bases). This TCR derives from a human donor with classical Hodgkin lymphoma. As DNA, the CDR3 is TGTGCCAGCAGTTACTCGACCGTGGGGGGTGAGCAGTTCTTC. Its protein product is CASSYSTVGGEQFF.